The 32 T cell receptor beta chains presented below share a single source sample, sequenced in a study of control samples from healthy donors and cancer patients. Sequencing used immunoSEQ multiplex PCR; TCRdb keeps in-frame clones, though not all of them. The table has about 140,000 clones, roughly 92% seen once. The sequenced sample consisted of blood. The receptors derive from a man aged 35 to 55 in good health.

The CDR3: CASSSSTLLNTEAFF. CDR3 nucleotide sequence: TGTGCCAGCAGCTCCTCAACACTGCTGAACACTGAAGCTTTCTTT. The gene calls are TRBV11-2 and TRBJ1-1; D is unclear. CDR1 and CDR2 from the germline V gene are SGHAT and FQNNGV. The CDR3 is 15 amino acids. The ends were cut back, 4 bases at V and 0 bases at J, with 12 bases in the middle.

The chain joins TRBV5-1 to TRBJ2-6; 7 nucleotides match TRBD1. This CDR3 is 19 amino acids long. Germline V gives CDR1 SGHRS, CDR2 YFSETQ. J was trimmed by 4 bases and V by 4 bases; bases with no gene match: 17. The CDR3: CASSHRTNTGVQGANVLTF. The CDR3 DNA is TGCGCCAGCAGCCACCGAACTAATACAGGGGTTCAAGGGGCCAACGTCCTGACTTTC.

V usage is TRBV5-8 and J usage is TRBJ2-1; 8 bases are shared with TRBD1. Germline CDR1 is SGHTS and CDR2 is YDEGEE. This CDR3 is built from 15 residues. The V segment lost 4 bases and the J segment 4 bases; nucleotides outside the gene matches: 7. In DNA form, the CDR3 reads TGTGCCAGCAGCGCTGGACAGGGAGCGTACAATGAGCAGTTCTTC. Translation: CASSAGQGAYNEQFF.

The gene calls are TRBV3-1 (or the pseudogene TRBV3-2) and TRBJ2-2, with TRBD2 matching 7 bases. Germline assignment: CDR1 LGHDT and CDR2 YNNKEL (reference sequence). This CDR3 is built from 14 residues. The ends lost 5 bases at V and 6 bases at J; junction bases unmatched: 6. This CDR3 is CASSRAGESGELFF. CDR3 sequence (DNA): TGTGCCAGCAGCAGGGCGGGAGAATCCGGGGAGCTGTTTTTT.

The CDR3 bases are TGTGCCAGCTCACCAATTTCCGGGACAGGGGGCACAGATACGCAGTATTTT. Amino acid sequence: CASSPISGTGGTDTQYF. V usage is TRBV18 and J usage is TRBJ2-3, with 10 bases aligning to TRBD1. Germline V gives CDR1 KGHSH, CDR2 LQKENI. CDR3 length: 17 amino acids. Trimming removed 2 bases from V and 1 base from J; junction bases left unmatched: 6.

The chain employs TRBV11-2 and TRBJ2-3, with 10 bases matching TRBD2. Germline CDR1 SGHAT, CDR2 FQNNGV. With V trimmed by 5 bases and J by 7 bases, 9 bases remained unmatched. The CDR3 consists of 15 residues. The DNA for the CDR3 is TGTGCCAGCAGCCGGACTAGCGGCCCTGATTATACGCAGTATTTT. This gives the protein CASSRTSGPDYTQYF.

The chain recombines TRBV9 with TRBJ1-1, with 7 bases fitting TRBD1. CDR1 is SGDLS, CDR2 YYNGEE, per germline. The ends lost 0 bases at V and 5 bases at J; junction bases unmatched: 7. CDR3 size: 15 residues. CDR3 coding DNA: TGTGCCAGCAGCGTAGCCGCAGGGGGAGGAACTGAAGCTTTCTTT. Translation: CASSVAAGGGTEAFF.

The chain employs TRBV28 and TRBJ1-2, with 7 bases that match TRBD1. CDR1 and CDR2 from the germline V gene are MDHEN and SYDVKM. With V trimmed by 6 bases and J by 3 bases, 10 bases remained unmatched. This CDR3 region has 15 residues. The CDR3 DNA reads as TGTGCCAGCAGGAACCAAGGGGGCGCTTACTATGGCTACACCTTC. Encoded protein: CASRNQGGAYYGYTF.

The CDR3, as DNA: TGTGCCAGCAGTGTTGGGGAGAACACTGAAGCTTTCTTT. This translates into CASSVGENTEAFF. This sequence joins TRBV6-4 and TRBJ1-1; D gene uncertain. V was cut by 4 bases and J by 1 base, with 7 bases left in between. Germline V CDR1 and CDR2: MRHNA, SNTAGT. The CDR3 totals 13 residues.

This chain connects TRBV7-2 to TRBJ2-3; a weak D match, TRBD1 (6 bases). Trimming took off 0 bases at V and 1 base at J, with 14 bases between the two ends. Germline CDR1 is SGHTA and CDR2 is FQGNSA. The CDR3 covers 17 residues. CDR3 nucleotide sequence: TGTGCCAGCAGCTTAGCTCCAGGGGCCCCTGGCACAGATACGCAGTATTTT. Translated, it gives CASSLAPGAPGTDTQYF. Variable domain in full (rest from reference TRBV7-2 and TRBJ2-3): GAGVSQSPSNKVTEKGKDVELRCDPISGHTALYWYRQSLGQGLEFLIYFQGNSAPDKSGLPSDRFSAERTGGSVSTLTIQRTQQEDSAVYLCASSLAPGAPGTDTQYFGPGTRLTVL.

The rearrangement uses TRBV5-4 and TRBJ2-4; tentatively, D is TRBD1 (6 bases). Germline-derived CDR1 and CDR2 are SGHNT and YYREEE (reference sequence). The CDR3 is 17 amino acids. Trimming took 0 bases from V and 3 from J, leaving 16 bases between them. DNA of the CDR3: TGTGCCAGCAGCTTGGGGGGGCCGGGTCGAAGCAAAAACATTCAGTACTTC. Its translation: CASSLGGPGRSKNIQYF.

V gene TRBV9 combines with J gene TRBJ1-2; the D gene is possibly TRBD1 (6 bases). Per germline, CDR1 SGDLS and CDR2 YYNGEE. Trimming left V 3 bases short and J 4 bases short, with 16 bases between. The CDR3 runs to 15 residues. The CDR3 sequence: CASSGGAVLGYGYTF. The CDR3 DNA follows: TGTGCCAGCAGCGGGGGGGCTGTCCTCGGCTATGGCTACACCTTC.

This chain joins TRBV11-2 and TRBJ2-5; 12 nucleotides align to TRBD1. The length of the CDR3 is 16 residues. J was trimmed by 4 bases and V by 3 bases; bases with no gene match: 6. Germline assignment: CDR1 SGHAT and CDR2 FQNNGV. CDR3 DNA: TGTGCCAGCAGCTTGGGACAGGGGGCCTTTTTAGAGACCCAGTACTTC. The encoded protein is CASSLGQGAFLETQYF.

The chain's CDR3 is CASSLDTLNQPQHF. CDR3 bases: TGTGCCAGCAGCTTAGACACACTAAATCAGCCCCAGCATTTT. V and J are TRBV7-9 and TRBJ1-5; D gene ambiguous. CDR1 is SEHNR, CDR2 FQNEAQ, per germline (reference sequence). V was trimmed by 1 base and J by 4 bases, leaving 8 bases between them. This CDR3 has 14 residues.

The V gene is TRBV29-1, the J gene TRBJ2-3; D remains ambiguous. With 1 base removed from V and 6 bases from J, the gap between germline ends came to 5 bases. Per the germline V gene, CDR1 is SQVTM and CDR2 is ANQGSEA. This CDR3 is 11 amino acids long. The CDR3 reads CSVEGTDTQYF. CDR3 nucleotides: TGCAGCGTTGAAGGGACGGATACGCAGTATTTT.

CDR3 sequence: CASKSGAGYGYTF. The CDR3 coding sequence is TGTGCCAGCAAATCAGGGGCGGGCTATGGCTACACCTTC. This chain uses TRBV2 with TRBJ1-2, with a possible D match to TRBD1 (6 bases). The V end lost 7 bases, the J end lost 4 bases, and 13 bases lay between the germline ends. The V gene's germline CDR1 is SNHLY and CDR2 FYNNEI. There are 13 residues in the CDR3.

The V gene is TRBV21-1, the J gene TRBJ1-3. TRBV21-1 is shown as a pseudogene. CDR3 size: 16 residues. The DNA of the CDR3 is TGTGCCAGCAGCAAAGAAGTCGCTGACTCTGGAAACACCATATATTTT. Translated: CASSKEVADSGNTIYF.

The chain combines TRBV15 with TRBJ2-1, with no clear D. V was shortened by 2 bases and J by 2 bases, with 13 bases between the two germline ends. In germline, CDR1 is LNHNV, CDR2 YYDKDF (reference sequence). The length of the CDR3 is 16 residues. The CDR3 is CATSRSEPITYNEQFF. CDR3 DNA: TGTGCCACCAGCAGAAGTGAGCCTATCACCTACAATGAGCAGTTCTTC.

The chain links TRBV19 to TRBJ2-5, with 7 positions matching TRBD1. Trimming took 5 bases from V and 1 from J; bases not matched to a gene: 4. The CDR3 extends over 14 amino acids. Germline assignment: CDR1 LNHDA and CDR2 SQIVND (reference sequence). The CDR3 nucleotides read TGTGCCAGTAGTCCGGACAGGCTCCAAGAGACCCAGTACTTC. Translating it yields CASSPDRLQETQYF.

The chain recombines TRBV6-5 with TRBJ1-2; the D is unclear. The CDR3 consists of 12 residues. Per the germline V gene, CDR1 is MNHEY and CDR2 is SVGAGI. V shed 7 bases and J shed 4 bases, with 10 bases lying between them. The CDR3 DNA follows: TGTGCCAGCACAACCGGAGGCTATGGCTACACCTTC. Protein: CASTTGGYGYTF.

The rearrangement links TRBV19 to TRBJ1-1; TRBD1 is a possible D gene (6 bases). V was clipped by 3 bases and J by 1 base, with 18 bases between them. Germline CDR1 LNHDA, CDR2 SQIVND (reference sequence). The CDR3 is made up of 17 amino acids. The CDR3 nucleotides are TGTGCCAGTAGTATGCTCCATGGGGCAGGGGCGAACACTGAAGCTTTCTTT. This codes for CASSMLHGAGANTEAFF.

The V and J genes are TRBV7-8 and TRBJ2-5; D is unclear. Per the germline V gene, CDR1 is SGHVS and CDR2 is FQNEAQ. CDR3 length: 14 amino acids. Trimming left V 1 base short and J 1 base short, with 7 bases between. CDR3 sequence reads: CASSLGRTQETQYF. Written as DNA, the CDR3 is TGTGCCAGCAGCTTAGGCAGGACCCAAGAGACCCAGTACTTC.

The V and J genes are TRBV7-9 and TRBJ2-5; D perhaps matches TRBD1 (5 bases). Trimming shortened V by 2 bases and J by 5 bases, and 18 bases separated the two germline ends. This CDR3 spans 16 amino acids. The germline V gene has CDR1 SEHNR and CDR2 FQNEAQ (reference sequence). Here the CDR3 reads CASSLNSAGAGETQYF. CDR3 in DNA: TGTGCCAGCAGCTTAAATAGTGCTGGGGCAGGGGAGACCCAGTACTTC.

V is TRBV5-8 and J is TRBJ2-4, with D possibly TRBD1 on 6 matching bases. V was trimmed by 0 bases and J by 10 bases, leaving 17 bases between them. The CDR3 is 15 residues long. Germline lookup yields CDR1 SGHTS and CDR2 YDEGEE. The CDR3, as DNA: TGTGCCAGCAGCTTGGAAGGGACAATTTGGGGTATTCAGTACTTC. Translating gives CASSLEGTIWGIQYF.

J is TRBJ2-7 and V is TRBV18; 8 nucleotides match TRBD2. CDR1 KGHSH and CDR2 LQKENI come from the germline V gene. Trimming removed 8 bases from V and 9 bases from J; junction bases left unmatched: 15. The CDR3 is made up of 14 amino acids. The CDR3 reads CASRGLAGTEGQYF. The CDR3 DNA reads as TGTGCCAGCAGAGGGCTAGCGGGTACGGAGGGGCAGTACTTC.

This clone was detected once. V is TRBV27 and J is TRBJ1-5; TRBD1 is a possible D gene (5 bases). V was cut by 4 bases and J by 7 bases, with 11 bases left in between. CDR1 and CDR2 (germline): MNHEY, SMNVEV (reference sequence). This CDR3 has 13 amino acids. DNA of the CDR3: TGTGCCAGCAGTTCAGCACGGGGGCAGCCCCAGCATTTT. Translation: CASSSARGQPQHF.

The chain uses TRBV5-6 and TRBJ1-1, with D tentatively TRBD1 (6 bases). V was cut by 3 bases and J by 1 base, with 10 bases left in between. The CDR3 length is 14 residues. Germline V gene sequence: CDR1 SGHDT, CDR2 YYEEEE. The CDR3: CASSSETGNTEAFF. CDR3 nucleotide sequence: TGTGCCAGCAGCTCAGAGACAGGGAACACTGAAGCTTTCTTT.

This rearrangement joins TRBV24-1 to TRBJ1-5; TRBD1 matches 7 bases. With V trimmed by 7 bases and J by 0 bases, 5 bases remained unmatched. CDR3 length equals 15 residues. The germline V gene has CDR1 KGHDR and CDR2 SFDVKD. The CDR3 sequence: CATSETGYSNQPQHF. CDR3 DNA: TGTGCCACCAGCGAGACAGGGTATAGCAATCAGCCCCAGCATTTT.

This clone was observed once. The chain recombines TRBV13 with TRBJ1-2; 7 bases are a match to TRBD1. With 5 bases clipped from V and 0 bases from J, the junction kept 12 bases outside the gene matches. This CDR3 is 17 amino acids long. Germline lookup yields CDR1 PRHDT and CDR2 FYEKMQ (reference sequence). The CDR3 region is CASSLTLGTATNYGYTF. The DNA for the CDR3 is TGTGCCAGCAGCCTTACACTCGGGACAGCTACTAACTATGGCTACACCTTC.

This rearrangement joins TRBV5-1 to TRBJ2-2; perhaps TRBD2 as D (5 bases). Germline values: CDR1 SGHRS, CDR2 YFSETQ. Trimming left V 3 bases short and J 3 bases short, with 12 bases between. The CDR3 length is 15 residues. This CDR3 reads CASSSQEEDTGELFF. CDR3 sequence (DNA): TGCGCCAGCAGCTCCCAGGAGGAGGACACCGGGGAGCTGTTTTTT.

This chain connects TRBV2 to TRBJ2-7; D may be TRBD2 (7 bases). This CDR3 has 15 residues. The V end lost 8 bases, the J end lost 0 bases, and 17 bases lay between the germline ends. Per the germline V gene, CDR1 is SNHLY and CDR2 is FYNNEI. This CDR3 is CASGLWGGRSYEQYF. CDR3 nucleotide sequence: TGTGCCAGCGGGTTGTGGGGGGGGCGCTCCTACGAGCAGTACTTC.

The rearrangement links TRBV9 to TRBJ2-1; D may be TRBD2 (5 bases). The ends were cut back, 0 bases at V and 4 bases at J, with 14 bases in the middle. This CDR3 region has 16 residues. CDR1 is SGDLS and CDR2 is YYNGEE in the germline V gene. CDR3: CASSVAGRADYNEQFF. DNA for the CDR3: TGTGCCAGCAGCGTAGCAGGTCGAGCGGATTACAATGAGCAGTTCTTC.